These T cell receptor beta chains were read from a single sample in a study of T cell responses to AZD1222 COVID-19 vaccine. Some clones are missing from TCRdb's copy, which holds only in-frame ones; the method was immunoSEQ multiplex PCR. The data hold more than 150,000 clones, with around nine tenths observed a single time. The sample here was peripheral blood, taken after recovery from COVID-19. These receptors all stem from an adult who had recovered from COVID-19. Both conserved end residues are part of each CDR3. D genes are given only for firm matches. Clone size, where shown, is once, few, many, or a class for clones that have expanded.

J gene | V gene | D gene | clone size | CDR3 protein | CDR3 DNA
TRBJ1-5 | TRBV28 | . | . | CASSPTPGNQPQHF | TGTGCCAGCAGCCCTACCCCCGGCAATCAGCCCCAGCATTTT
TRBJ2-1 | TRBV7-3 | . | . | CASSLGGSSSYNEQFF | TGTGCCAGCAGCTTAGGTGGCTCGAGCTCCTACAATGAGCAGTTCTTC
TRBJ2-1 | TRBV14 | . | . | CASSQHGTDLNNEQFF | TGTGCCAGCAGCCAACACGGGACGGATCTCAACAATGAGCAGTTCTTC
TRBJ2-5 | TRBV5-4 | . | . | CASSKEQGRSQETQYF | TGTGCCAGCAGCAAGGAACAGGGTCGGTCCCAAGAGACCCAGTACTTC
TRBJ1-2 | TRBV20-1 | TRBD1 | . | CSASEGGGYGYTF | TGCAGTGCTAGTGAAGGGGGCGGGTATGGCTACACCTTC
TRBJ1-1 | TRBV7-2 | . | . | CASSPGGRNTEAFF | TGTGCCAGCAGCCCCGGCGGGAGGAACACTGAAGCTTTCTTT
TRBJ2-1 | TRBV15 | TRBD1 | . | CATSRNPGQGVHEQFF | TGTGCCACCAGCAGAAACCCGGGACAGGGAGTTCATGAGCAGTTCTTC
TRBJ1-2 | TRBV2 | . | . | CASSQTGLNYGYTF | TGTGCCAGCAGTCAAACCGGCTTAAACTATGGCTACACCTTC
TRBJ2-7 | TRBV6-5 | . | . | CASSPGGSGSYEQYF | TGTGCCAGCAGCCCGGGGGGCAGCGGATCCTACGAGCAGTACTTC
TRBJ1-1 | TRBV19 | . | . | CASSSSGGGEAFF | TGTGCCAGTAGTTCCTCGGGGGGCGGTGAAGCTTTCTTT
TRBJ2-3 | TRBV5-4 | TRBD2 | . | CASSRRTSGTDTQYF | TGTGCCAGCAGCCGACGGACTAGCGGCACAGATACGCAGTATTTT
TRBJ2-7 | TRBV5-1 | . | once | CASSLVLGPQYEQYF | TGCGCCAGCAGCTTGGTCTTGGGGCCGCAATACGAGCAGTACTTC
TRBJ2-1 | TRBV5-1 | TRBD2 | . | CASSLEPPGTSALNEQFF | TGCGCCAGCAGCTTGGAACCGCCCGGGACTAGCGCCCTCAATGAGCAGTTCTTC
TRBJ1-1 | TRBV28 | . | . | CASLRTGSNTEAFF | TGTGCCAGCCTTCGAACGGGGTCTAACACTGAAGCTTTCTTT
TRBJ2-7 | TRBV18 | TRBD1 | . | CASSQGQGLYEQYF | TGTGCCAGCTCACAGGGACAGGGACTCTACGAGCAGTACTTC
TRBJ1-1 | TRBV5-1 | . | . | CASSLAGGYTEAFF | TGCGCCAGCAGCTTGGCCGGGGGATACACTGAAGCTTTCTTT
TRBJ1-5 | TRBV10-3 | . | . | CAISIDPNQPQHF | TGTGCCATCAGTATCGACCCGAATCAGCCCCAGCATTTT
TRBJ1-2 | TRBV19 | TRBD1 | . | CASRSDREGYTF | TGTGCCAGTAGATCAGACAGGGAAGGCTACACCTTC
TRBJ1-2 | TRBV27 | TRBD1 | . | CASSLIGQGYGYTF | TGTGCCAGCAGTTTAATAGGACAGGGGTATGGCTACACCTTC
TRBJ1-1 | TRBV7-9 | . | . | CASSETRGLAEAFF | TGTGCCAGCAGCGAAACCAGGGGATTAGCTGAAGCTTTCTTT
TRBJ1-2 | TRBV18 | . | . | CASSPYPVQGNDGYTF | TGTGCCAGCTCACCTTATCCCGTACAGGGAAACGATGGCTACACCTTC
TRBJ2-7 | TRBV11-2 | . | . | CASSWTTHEQYF | TGTGCCAGCAGCTGGACAACTCACGAGCAGTACTTC
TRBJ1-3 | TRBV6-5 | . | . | CASRSQGKRNTIYF | TGTGCCAGTCGTTCACAGGGTAAAAGAAACACCATATATTTT
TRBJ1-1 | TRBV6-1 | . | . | CASSEYGAGLDTEAFF | TGTGCCAGCAGTGAATATGGAGCAGGGCTGGACACTGAAGCTTTCTTT
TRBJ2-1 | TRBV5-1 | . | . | CASSPVGGHEQFF | TGCGCCAGCAGTCCGGTAGGGGGTCATGAGCAGTTCTTC
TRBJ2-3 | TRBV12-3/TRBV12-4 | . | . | CASSRMADTQYF | TGTGCCAGCAGTCGAATGGCAGATACGCAGTATTTT
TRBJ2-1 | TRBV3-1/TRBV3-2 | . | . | CASSPKASGAEQFF | TGTGCCAGCAGCCCCAAGGCGTCGGGGGCCGAGCAGTTCTTC
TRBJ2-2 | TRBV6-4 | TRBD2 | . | CASSDGLAGAGELFF | TGTGCCAGCAGTGACGGACTAGCGGGAGCCGGGGAGCTGTTTTTT
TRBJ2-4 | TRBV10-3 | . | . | CAISAVERPIAKNIQYF | TGTGCCATCAGTGCCGTCGAGCGACCCATAGCCAAAAACATTCAGTACTTC
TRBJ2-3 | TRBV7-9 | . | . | CASSSNPGTSSDTQYF | TGTGCCAGCAGCTCGAATCCCGGGACATCATCAGATACGCAGTATTTT
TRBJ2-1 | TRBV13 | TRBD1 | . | CASSLRDRGEFEQFF | TGTGCCAGCAGCCTCCGGGACAGGGGGGAATTTGAGCAGTTCTTC
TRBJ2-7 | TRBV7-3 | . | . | CASSLGAGETYEQYF | TGTGCCAGCAGCTTAGGGGCAGGGGAAACCTACGAGCAGTACTTC
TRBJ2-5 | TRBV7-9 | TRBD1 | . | CASTGGEETQYF | TGTGCCAGTACAGGGGGTGAGGAGACCCAGTACTTC
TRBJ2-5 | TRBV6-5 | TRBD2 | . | CASSSGTSPRETQYF | TGTGCCAGCAGTTCCGGGACTAGCCCTCGGGAGACCCAGTACTTC
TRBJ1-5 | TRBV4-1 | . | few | CASSQGAGGGNQPQHF | TGCGCCAGCAGCCAAGGGGCGGGTGGGGGCAATCAGCCCCAGCATTTT
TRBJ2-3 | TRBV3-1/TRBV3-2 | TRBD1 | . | CASSRPGTATDTQYF | TGTGCCAGCAGCCGCCCCGGGACAGCCACAGATACGCAGTATTTT
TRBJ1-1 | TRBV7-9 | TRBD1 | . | CASSLGEDRGNTEAFF | TGTGCCAGCAGCTTAGGGGAGGACAGGGGGAACACTGAAGCTTTCTTT
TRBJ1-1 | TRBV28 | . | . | CASSLFGGNTEAFF | TGTGCCAGCAGCCTCTTCGGGGGAAACACTGAAGCTTTCTTT
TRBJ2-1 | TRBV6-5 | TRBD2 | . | CASSSTSGYNEQFF | TGTGCCAGCTCTTCCACTAGCGGGTACAATGAGCAGTTCTTC
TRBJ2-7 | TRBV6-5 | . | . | CASTLAGNPAYEQYF | TGTGCCAGCACCCTGGCGGGGAATCCCGCCTACGAGCAGTACTTC
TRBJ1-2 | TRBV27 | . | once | CASSLRAGSSGYTF | TGTGCCAGCAGTTTAAGGGCAGGGAGTAGTGGCTACACCTTC
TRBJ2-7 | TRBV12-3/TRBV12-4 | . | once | CASSLEQPYEQYF | TGTGCCAGCAGTTTAGAACAGCCCTACGAGCAGTACTTC
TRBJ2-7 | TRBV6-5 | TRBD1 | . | CASRDRVNEQYF | TGTGCCAGCAGGGACAGGGTCAACGAGCAGTACTTC
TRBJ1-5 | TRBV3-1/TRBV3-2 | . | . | CASSHLQGGREDQPQHF | TGTGCCAGCAGCCACTTACAGGGAGGTAGAGAAGATCAGCCCCAGCATTTT
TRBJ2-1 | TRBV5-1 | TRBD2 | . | CASSTSGPHNEQFF | TGCGCCAGCAGTACTAGCGGGCCCCACAATGAGCAGTTCTTC